This T cell receptor (beta chain) is drawn from a study of T cell clones after liver transplantation. Measured with immunoSEQ multiplex PCR; TCRdb has only the in-frame clones, and not every one. The sample lists 55,000 to 75,000 clones, roughly 70% occurring once. This CDR3 contains 16 residues. The V gene end was trimmed by 4 bases and the J gene end by 3 bases; junction bases not matched to a gene: 5. The germline CDR1 and CDR2 sequences are SNHLY and FYNNEI. This clone was seen more than once but under ten times. The input for sequencing was CD4+ T cells from blood, taken at the approximately 16-month timepoint. The source is a human patient who received a liver transplant. The T cells may come from the graft donor. The chain joins TRBV2 to TRBJ2-3; 12 bases match TRBD2. The CDR3 coding sequence is TGTGCCAGCAGTGGACTAGCGGGGGAGGTGACAGATACGCAGTATTTT. This encodes CASSGLAGEVTDTQYF.